This TCR beta chain was identified during a study of T cells after yellow fever vaccination. TCRdb re-analysed the 5' RACE reads in MiXCR, keeping a single row per CDR3 protein. The repertoire holds approximately 330,000 distinct CDR3 sequences, with roughly 3.9% as singletons. CDR1 SSHAT and CDR2 FNYEAQ come from the germline V gene (reference sequence). This CDR3 is built from 13 residues. Trimming left V 6 bases short and J 0 bases short, with 9 bases between. This sequence originates from a man aged 18 to 30 who received the YFV17D yellow fever vaccine. This sequence joins TRBV7-7 and TRBJ2-7; the D gene could be TRBD1 or TRBD2 (5 bases each). The starting material was PBMCs, obtained 5 days after the yellow fever booster vaccination. The CDR3 bases are TGTGCCAGCAGTCCCGGGGCCTCCTACGAGCAGTACTTC. Residues: CASSPGASYEQYF.